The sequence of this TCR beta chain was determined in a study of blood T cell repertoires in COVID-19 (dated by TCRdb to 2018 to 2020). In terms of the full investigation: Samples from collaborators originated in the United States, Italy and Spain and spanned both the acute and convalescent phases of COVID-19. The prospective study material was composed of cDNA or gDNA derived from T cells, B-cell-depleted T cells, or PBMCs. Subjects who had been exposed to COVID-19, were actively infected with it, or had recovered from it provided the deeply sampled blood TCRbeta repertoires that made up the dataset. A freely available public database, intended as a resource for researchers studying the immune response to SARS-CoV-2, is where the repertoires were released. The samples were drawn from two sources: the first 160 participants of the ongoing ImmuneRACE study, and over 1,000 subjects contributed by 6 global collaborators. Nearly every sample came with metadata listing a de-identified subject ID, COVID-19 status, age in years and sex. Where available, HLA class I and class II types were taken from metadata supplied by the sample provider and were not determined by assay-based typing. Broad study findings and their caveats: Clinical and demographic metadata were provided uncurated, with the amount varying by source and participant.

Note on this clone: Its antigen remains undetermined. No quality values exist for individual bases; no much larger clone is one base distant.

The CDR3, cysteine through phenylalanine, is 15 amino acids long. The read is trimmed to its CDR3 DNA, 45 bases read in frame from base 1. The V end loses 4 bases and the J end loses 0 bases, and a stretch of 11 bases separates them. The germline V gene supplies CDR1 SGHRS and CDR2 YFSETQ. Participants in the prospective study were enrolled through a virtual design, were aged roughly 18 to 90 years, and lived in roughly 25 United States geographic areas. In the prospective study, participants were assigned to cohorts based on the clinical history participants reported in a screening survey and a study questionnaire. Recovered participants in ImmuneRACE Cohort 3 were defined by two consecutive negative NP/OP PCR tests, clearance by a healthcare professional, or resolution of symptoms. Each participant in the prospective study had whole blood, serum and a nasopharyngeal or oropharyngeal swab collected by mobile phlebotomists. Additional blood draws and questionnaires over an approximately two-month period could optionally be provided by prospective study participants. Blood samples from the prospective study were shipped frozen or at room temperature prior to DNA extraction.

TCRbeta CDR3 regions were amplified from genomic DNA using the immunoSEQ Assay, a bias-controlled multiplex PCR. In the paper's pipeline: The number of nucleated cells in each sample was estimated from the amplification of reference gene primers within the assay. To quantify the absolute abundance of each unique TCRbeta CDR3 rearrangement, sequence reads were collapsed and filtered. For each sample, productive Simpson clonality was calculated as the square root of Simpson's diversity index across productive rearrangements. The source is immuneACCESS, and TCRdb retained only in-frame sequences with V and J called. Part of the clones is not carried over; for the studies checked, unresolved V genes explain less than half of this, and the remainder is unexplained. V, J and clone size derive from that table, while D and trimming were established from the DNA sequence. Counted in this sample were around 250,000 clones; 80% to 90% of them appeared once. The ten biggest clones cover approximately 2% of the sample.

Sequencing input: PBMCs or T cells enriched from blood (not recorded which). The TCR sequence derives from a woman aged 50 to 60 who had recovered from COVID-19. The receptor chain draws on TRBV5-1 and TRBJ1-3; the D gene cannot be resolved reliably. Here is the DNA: TGCGCCAGCAGCAGGACTCCTAGCTCTGGAAACACCATATATTTT. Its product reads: CASSRTPSSGNTIYF.